The clone carrying this T cell receptor (beta chain) turned up a few times. Antigen specificity is unknown. As every portion of the isolated RNA was reverse transcribed, the sequencing read expressed TCRB transcripts. Clones were read by immunoSEQ multiplex PCR, and TCRdb kept only the in-frame ones, dropping some. The sample comprises some 270,000 clones, 8% of which are singletons, and under 1.3% rests with the top ten. CD4+ cells of the naive, central memory, regulatory and stem cell-like memory types were sorted via CD45RO/CCR7/CD25/CD127/CD95/CD27. The germline gives CDR1 SGHNT, CDR2 YENEEA. This CDR3 has 13 amino acids. The V end was cut by 5 bases, the J end by 5 bases, with 12 bases between. The sample comes from a study of beta chain features in type 1 diabetes. Overall study results and limits: Patients showed naive, central memory and Treg TCRB repertoires that appeared more similar than those of healthy donors.

The chain uses TRBV11-3 and TRBJ1-2, with no clear D. The sequencing input was central memory CD4+ T cells from blood. The source is a woman under 30 in good health. This CDR3 is CASSPGELYGYTF. CDR3 DNA: TGTGCCAGCAGCCCGGGAGAACTATATGGCTACACCTTC.